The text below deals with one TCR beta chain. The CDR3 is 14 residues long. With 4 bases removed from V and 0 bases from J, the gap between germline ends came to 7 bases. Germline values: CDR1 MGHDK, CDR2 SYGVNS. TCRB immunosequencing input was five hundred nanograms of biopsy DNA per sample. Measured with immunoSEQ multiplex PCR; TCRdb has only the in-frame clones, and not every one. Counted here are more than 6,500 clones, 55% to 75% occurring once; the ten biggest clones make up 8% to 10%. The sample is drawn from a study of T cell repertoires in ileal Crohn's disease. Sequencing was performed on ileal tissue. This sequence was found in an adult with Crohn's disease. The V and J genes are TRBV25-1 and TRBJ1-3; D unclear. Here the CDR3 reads CASSGQDSGNTIYF. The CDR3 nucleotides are TGTGCCAGCAGTGGTCAGGACTCTGGAAACACCATATATTTT.